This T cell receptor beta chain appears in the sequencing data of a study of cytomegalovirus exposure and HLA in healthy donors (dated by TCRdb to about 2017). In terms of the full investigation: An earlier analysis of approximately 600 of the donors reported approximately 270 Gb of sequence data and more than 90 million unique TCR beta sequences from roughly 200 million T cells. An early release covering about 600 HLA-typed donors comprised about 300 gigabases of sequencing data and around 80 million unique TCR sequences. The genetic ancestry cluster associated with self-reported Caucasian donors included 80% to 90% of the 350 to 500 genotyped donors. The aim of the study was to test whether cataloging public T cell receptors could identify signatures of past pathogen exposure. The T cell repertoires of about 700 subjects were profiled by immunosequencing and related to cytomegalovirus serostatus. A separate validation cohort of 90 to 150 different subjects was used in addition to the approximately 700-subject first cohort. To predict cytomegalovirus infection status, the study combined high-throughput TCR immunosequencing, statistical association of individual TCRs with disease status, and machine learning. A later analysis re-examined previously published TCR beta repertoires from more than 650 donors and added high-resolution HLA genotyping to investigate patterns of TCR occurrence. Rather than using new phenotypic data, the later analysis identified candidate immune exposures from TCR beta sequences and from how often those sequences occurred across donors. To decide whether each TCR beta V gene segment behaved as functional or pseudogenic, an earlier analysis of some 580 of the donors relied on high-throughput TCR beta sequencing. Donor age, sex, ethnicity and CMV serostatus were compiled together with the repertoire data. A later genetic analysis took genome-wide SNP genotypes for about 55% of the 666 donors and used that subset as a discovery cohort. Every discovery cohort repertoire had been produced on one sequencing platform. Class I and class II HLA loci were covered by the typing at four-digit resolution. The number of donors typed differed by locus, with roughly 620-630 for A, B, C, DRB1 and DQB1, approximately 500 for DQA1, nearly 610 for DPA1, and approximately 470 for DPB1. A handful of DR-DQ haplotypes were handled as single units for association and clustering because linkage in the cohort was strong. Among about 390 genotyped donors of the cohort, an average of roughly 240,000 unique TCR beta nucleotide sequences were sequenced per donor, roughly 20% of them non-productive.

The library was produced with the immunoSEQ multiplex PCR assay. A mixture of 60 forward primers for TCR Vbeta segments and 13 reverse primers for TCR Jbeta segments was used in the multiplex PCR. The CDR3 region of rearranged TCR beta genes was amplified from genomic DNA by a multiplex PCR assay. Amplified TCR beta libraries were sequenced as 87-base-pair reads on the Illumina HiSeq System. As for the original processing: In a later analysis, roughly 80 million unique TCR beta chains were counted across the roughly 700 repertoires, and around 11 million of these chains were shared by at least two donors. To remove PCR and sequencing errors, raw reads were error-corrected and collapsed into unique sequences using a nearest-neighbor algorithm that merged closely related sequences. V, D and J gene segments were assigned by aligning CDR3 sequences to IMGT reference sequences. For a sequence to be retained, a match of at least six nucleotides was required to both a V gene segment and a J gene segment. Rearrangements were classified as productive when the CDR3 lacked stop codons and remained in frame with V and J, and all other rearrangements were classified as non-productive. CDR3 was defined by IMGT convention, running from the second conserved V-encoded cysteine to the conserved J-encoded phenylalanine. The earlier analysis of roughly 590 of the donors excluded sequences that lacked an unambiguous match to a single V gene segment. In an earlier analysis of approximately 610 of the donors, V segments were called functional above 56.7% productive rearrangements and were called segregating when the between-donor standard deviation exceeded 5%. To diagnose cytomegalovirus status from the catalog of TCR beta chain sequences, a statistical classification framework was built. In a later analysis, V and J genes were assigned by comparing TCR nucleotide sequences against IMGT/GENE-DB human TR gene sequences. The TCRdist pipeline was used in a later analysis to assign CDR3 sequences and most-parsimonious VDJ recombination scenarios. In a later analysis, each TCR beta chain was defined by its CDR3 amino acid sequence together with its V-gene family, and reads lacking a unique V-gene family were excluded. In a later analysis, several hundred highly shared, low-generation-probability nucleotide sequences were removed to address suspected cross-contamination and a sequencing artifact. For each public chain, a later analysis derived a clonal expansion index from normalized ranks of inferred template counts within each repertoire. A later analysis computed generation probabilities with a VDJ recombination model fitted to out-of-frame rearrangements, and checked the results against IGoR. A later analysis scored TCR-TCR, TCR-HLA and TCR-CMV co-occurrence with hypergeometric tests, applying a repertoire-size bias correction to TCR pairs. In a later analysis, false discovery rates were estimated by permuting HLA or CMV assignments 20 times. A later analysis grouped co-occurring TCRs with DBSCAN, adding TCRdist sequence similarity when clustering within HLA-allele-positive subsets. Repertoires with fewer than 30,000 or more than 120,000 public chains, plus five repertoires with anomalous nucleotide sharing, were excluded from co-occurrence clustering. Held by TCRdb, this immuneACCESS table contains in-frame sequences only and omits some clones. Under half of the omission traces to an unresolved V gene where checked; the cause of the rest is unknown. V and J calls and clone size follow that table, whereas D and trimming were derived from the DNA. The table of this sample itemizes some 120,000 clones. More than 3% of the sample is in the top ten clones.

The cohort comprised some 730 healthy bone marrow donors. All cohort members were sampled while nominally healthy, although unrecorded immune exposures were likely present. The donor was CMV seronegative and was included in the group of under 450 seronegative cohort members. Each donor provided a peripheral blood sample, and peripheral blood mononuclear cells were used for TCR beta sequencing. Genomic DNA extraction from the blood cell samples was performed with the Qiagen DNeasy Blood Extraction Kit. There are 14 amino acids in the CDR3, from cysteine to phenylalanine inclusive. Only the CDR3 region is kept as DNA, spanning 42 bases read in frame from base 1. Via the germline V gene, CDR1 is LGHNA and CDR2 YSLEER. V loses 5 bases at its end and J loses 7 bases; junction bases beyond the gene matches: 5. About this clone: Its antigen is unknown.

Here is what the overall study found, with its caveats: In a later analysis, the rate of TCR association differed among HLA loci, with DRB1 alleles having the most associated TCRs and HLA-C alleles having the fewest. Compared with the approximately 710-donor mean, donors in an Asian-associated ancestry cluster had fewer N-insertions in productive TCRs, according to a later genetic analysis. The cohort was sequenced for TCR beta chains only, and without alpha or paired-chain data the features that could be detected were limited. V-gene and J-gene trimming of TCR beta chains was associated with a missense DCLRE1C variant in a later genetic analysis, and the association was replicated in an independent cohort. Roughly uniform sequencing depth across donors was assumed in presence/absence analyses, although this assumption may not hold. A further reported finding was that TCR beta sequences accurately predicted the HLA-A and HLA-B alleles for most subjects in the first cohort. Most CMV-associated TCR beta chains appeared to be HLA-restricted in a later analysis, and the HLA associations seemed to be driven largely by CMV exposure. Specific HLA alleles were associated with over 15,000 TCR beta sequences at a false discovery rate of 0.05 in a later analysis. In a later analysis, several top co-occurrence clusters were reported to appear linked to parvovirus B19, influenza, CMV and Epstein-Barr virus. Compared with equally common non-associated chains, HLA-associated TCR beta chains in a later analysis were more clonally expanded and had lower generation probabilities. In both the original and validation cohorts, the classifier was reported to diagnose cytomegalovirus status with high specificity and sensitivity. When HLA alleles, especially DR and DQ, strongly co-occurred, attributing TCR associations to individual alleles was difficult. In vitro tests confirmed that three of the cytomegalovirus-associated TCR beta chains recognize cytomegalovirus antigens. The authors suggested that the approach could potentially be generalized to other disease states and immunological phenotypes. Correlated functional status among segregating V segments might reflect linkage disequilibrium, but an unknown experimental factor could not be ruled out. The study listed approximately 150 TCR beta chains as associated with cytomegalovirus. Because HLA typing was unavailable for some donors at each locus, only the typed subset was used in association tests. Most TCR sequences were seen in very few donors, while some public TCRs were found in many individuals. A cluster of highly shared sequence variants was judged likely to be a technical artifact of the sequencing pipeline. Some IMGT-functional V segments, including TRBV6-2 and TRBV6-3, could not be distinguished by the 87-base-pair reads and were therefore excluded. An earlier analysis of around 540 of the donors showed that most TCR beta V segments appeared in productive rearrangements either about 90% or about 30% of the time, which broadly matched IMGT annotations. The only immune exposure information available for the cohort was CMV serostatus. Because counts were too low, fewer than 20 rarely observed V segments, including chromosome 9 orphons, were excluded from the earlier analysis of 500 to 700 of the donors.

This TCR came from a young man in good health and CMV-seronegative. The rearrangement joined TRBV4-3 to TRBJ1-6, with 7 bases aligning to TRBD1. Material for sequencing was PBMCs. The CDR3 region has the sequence CASSTRQGNSPLHF. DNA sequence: TGCGCCAGCAGCACCCGACAGGGAAATTCACCCCTCCACTTT.